The 4 T cell receptor beta chains presented below share a single source sample, sequenced in a study of response to subunit inactivated influenza vaccine. TCRdb itself ran the RT-PCR reads through MiXCR, one entry per CDR3 protein. Here the sample spans around 500,000 distinct CDR3 sequences, around 9.9% being singletons. The specimen comprised PBMCs from blood, sampled about 6 weeks after vaccination. All receptors come from a man in his forties or fifties who received an inactivated influenza vaccine.

V and J are TRBV29-1 and TRBJ2-1; 7 positions match TRBD2. V was clipped by 6 bases and J by 2 bases; unmatched bases: 7. Germline values: CDR1 SQVTM, CDR2 ANQGSEA. The CDR3 consists of 14 residues. This CDR3 reads CSVAGLTTYNEQFF. CDR3 in DNA: TGCAGCGTGGCGGGACTAACCACCTACAATGAGCAGTTCTTC.

This clonotype appeared once. The rearrangement links TRBV2 to TRBJ2-3; perhaps D is TRBD1 or TRBD2 (5 bases each). Trimming stripped 8 bases from V and 0 bases from J, with 15 bases between. Germline V gene sequence: CDR1 SNHLY, CDR2 FYNNEI. The CDR3 spans 15 residues. Written as DNA, the CDR3 is TGTGCCAGCCTCCCAAGGGGAGCTAGCACAGATACGCAGTATTTT. Residues: CASLPRGASTDTQYF.

The chain uses TRBV7-2 and TRBJ1-4; no definite D call. Between the trimmed V and J ends, which lost 3 bases and 8 bases, there was a span of 13 bases. The CDR3 extends over 14 amino acids. Germline V gives CDR1 SGHTA, CDR2 FQGNSA. CDR3 region: CASSFLGSREKLFF. DNA of the CDR3: TGTGCCAGCAGCTTCCTTGGTTCCAGGGAAAAACTGTTTTTT.

With respect to this clonotype: One end of the junction varies from germline; a read error may be responsible. This sequence joins TRBV12-3 or TRBV12-4 and TRBJ2-5; D remains unclear. The CDR3 extends over 13 amino acids. The CDR3 DNA reads as TGTGCCAGCGGGTGGACCACATCAGAGACCCAGGACTTC. Residues: CASGWTTSETQDF.